The T cell receptor (beta chain) under discussion was sequenced for a study of blood T cell repertoires in COVID-19. Study in general: Donors in the United States, Italy and Spain gave samples during acute or convalescent COVID-19. The analysed material was cDNA or gDNA that came from T cells, B-cell-depleted T cells, or PBMCs.

Original methodology: Quantification of nucleated cells was approximated via reference gene primer amplification. This table comes from immunoSEQ multiplex PCR, and its TCRdb copy is limited to in-frame clones, with some not included. D and trimming come from the DNA, and the V and J calls and clone size come from that table. The sample has around 160,000 clones; more than 85% are singletons. Trimming cost V 6 bases and J 6 bases; bases outside gene matches: 0. The length of the CDR3 is 11 residues. The V gene's germline CDR1 is KGHSH and CDR2 LQKENI. Seattle researchers signed up patients amid active infection and tracked them longitudinally.

The sequence was collected from a woman aged 60-75 years with COVID-19, enrolled during active disease. Sequences were obtained from peripheral blood. V and J are TRBV18 and TRBJ2-3; 7 bases match TRBD2. This CDR3 is CASSGGDTQYF. Written as DNA, the CDR3 is TGTGCCAGCTCCGGGGGGGATACGCAGTATTTT.